Shown below are 20 T cell receptor beta chains from a single sample sequenced in a study. TCRdb called the RT-PCR reads again in MiXCR, with one record for every CDR3 protein. This sample has about 700,000 distinct CDR3 sequences, with approximately 14% found just once. Sequenced input: memory CD4+ T cells from blood. The receptor source for this set is a female donor in good health, serving as a healthy control.

This clonotype was observed a few times. The chain employs TRBV6-5 and TRBJ2-3; 7 positions agree with TRBD2. CDR1 and CDR2 (germline): MNHEY, SVGAGI. The CDR3 spans 15 residues. The trim removed 2 bases at V and 1 base at J, leaving 3 bases unmatched. In nucleotides, the CDR3 is TGTGCCAGCAGTTACGATGCGGGAGGCACAGATACGCAGTATTTT. Protein: CASSYDAGGTDTQYF.

This clonotype has just a few counts. This chain connects TRBV20-1 to TRBJ2-4, with D maybe TRBD1 (6 bases). V was clipped by 6 bases and J by 8 bases, with 14 bases between them. This CDR3 contains 12 residues. Germline loops: CDR1 DFQATT, CDR2 SNEGSKA (reference sequence). CDR3 sequence: CSATTGTHIQYF. The CDR3 nucleotides read TGCAGTGCCACTACAGGGACACACATTCAGTACTTC.

This clonotype was detected only a few times. The chain carries TRBV9 and TRBJ1-1; D gene ambiguous. The germline V gene has CDR1 SGDLS and CDR2 YYNGEE. The CDR3 has 14 amino acids. V shed 4 bases and J shed 0 bases, with 10 bases lying between them. The CDR3 DNA reads as TGTGCCAGCAGCTCCTTTGGGATGAACACTGAAGCTTTCTTT. Translating gives CASSSFGMNTEAFF. The full variable domain, in which reference TRBV9 and TRBJ1-1 provide the parts outside the CDR3, is DSGVTQTPKHLITATGQRVTLRCSPRSGDLSVYWYQQSLDQGLQFLIQYYNGEERAKGNILERFSAQQFPDLHSELNLSSLELGDSALYFCASSSFGMNTEAFFGQGTRLTVV.

In its sample, this clonotype was seen a few times. The chain uses TRBV7-3 and TRBJ1-6, with TRBD1 as a possible D gene (6 bases). The V gene lost 3 bases and the J gene lost 9 bases, with 15 bases spanning the gap. CDR3 length: 15 amino acids. The germline V gene has CDR1 SGHTA and CDR2 FQGTGA. CDR3 sequence (DNA): TGTGCCAGCAGCTTGGGGGGGGCGTTCAGTTCACCCCTCCACTTT. Protein product: CASSLGGAFSSPLHF.

This clonotype was detected a few times. V is TRBV6-1 and J is TRBJ1-4; TRBD1 matches 7 bases. Germline V lookup: CDR1 MNHNS, CDR2 SASEGT. Trimming took 5 bases from V and 4 from J; bases not matched to a gene: 4. This CDR3 contains 14 residues. This CDR3 reads CASSMGQYNEKLFF. The DNA for the CDR3 is TGTGCCAGCAGTATGGGACAGTATAATGAAAAACTGTTTTTT.

This clonotype showed up just once. The chain is built from TRBV18 and TRBJ1-1, with D perhaps TRBD1 (5 bases). Looked up from germline, CDR1 is KGHSH and CDR2 is LQKENI. The CDR3 consists of 16 residues. V was shortened by 3 bases and J by 0 bases, with 14 bases between the two germline ends. The DNA of the CDR3 is TGTGCCAGCTCACCGAATCGAGGACACATGAACACTGAAGCTTTCTTT. It codes for CASSPNRGHMNTEAFF.

This chain uses TRBV3-1 with TRBJ2-3; 8 bases line up with TRBD2. J lost 3 bases, V lost 6 bases, and 5 bases had no gene match. Germline values: CDR1 LGHDT, CDR2 YNNKEL (reference sequence). CDR3 size: 14 residues. The CDR3, as DNA: TGTGCCAGCAGTAAAGCGGGGGCAACAGATACGCAGTATTTT. Encoded protein: CASSKAGATDTQYF.

This clonotype was observed a few times. The CDR3 coding sequence is TGCGCCAGCAGCTTGGGGGGTATCACTAATGAAAAACTGTTTTTT. Protein sequence: CASSLGGITNEKLFF. The gene calls are TRBV5-1 and TRBJ1-4, with D unclear. The germline gives CDR1 SGHRS, CDR2 YFSETQ. The CDR3 is 15 residues long. Trimming pared 0 bases from V and 2 bases from J, leaving 8 bases between. Combining the CDR3 with reference TRBV5-1 and TRBJ1-4 gives the whole variable domain KAGVTQTPRYLIKTRGQQVTLSCSPISGHRSVSWYQQTPGQGLQFLFEYFSETQRNKGNFPGRFSGRQFSNSRSEMNVSTLELGDSALYLCASSLGGITNEKLFFGSGTQLSVL.

The rearrangement links TRBV18 to TRBJ2-7, with TRBD2 as a possible D gene (5 bases). The CDR3 covers 16 residues. V was pared by 0 bases and J by 5 bases, with 17 bases between. Germline values: CDR1 KGHSH, CDR2 LQKENI. This chain's CDR3 is CASSPPSAVYGDEQYF. The CDR3 DNA sequence: TGTGCCAGCTCACCACCTTCGGCAGTATACGGGGACGAGCAGTACTTC. The full variable domain, completed using reference TRBV18 and TRBJ2-7, is NAGVMQNPRHLVRRRGQEARLRCSPMKGHSHVYWYRQLPEEGLKFMVYLQKENIIDESGMPKERFSAEFPKEGPSILRIQQVVRGDSAAYFCASSPPSAVYGDEQYFGPGTRLTVT.

In its sample, this clonotype was seen a few times. The rearrangement joins TRBV11-1 to TRBJ2-7; perhaps TRBD1 as D (6 bases). The CDR3 is 15 residues long. V shed 3 bases and J shed 3 bases, with 15 bases lying between them. The germline gives CDR1 SGHAT, CDR2 FQDESV (reference sequence). CDR3 nucleotides: TGTGCCAGCAGCTTGACAGGATCGGAGGTCTACGAGCAGTACTTC. It encodes CASSLTGSEVYEQYF.

This clonotype was recorded a few times. The chain employs TRBV7-2 and TRBJ2-3, with 9 bases matching TRBD2. The CDR3 covers 16 residues. Germline values: CDR1 SGHTA, CDR2 FQGNSA. V lost 6 bases and J lost 5; bases outside the gene matches: 12. The CDR3 here is CASSFTIAGGRDTQYF. The CDR3 coding sequence is TGTGCCAGCAGTTTCACTATCGCGGGGGGGAGAGATACGCAGTATTTT.

The gene calls are TRBV15 and TRBJ2-2; TRBD1 is a possible D gene (6 bases). The germline gives CDR1 LNHNV, CDR2 YYDKDF (reference sequence). V was cut by 2 bases and J by 1 base, with 20 bases left in between. CDR3 size: 19 residues. This CDR3 reads CATSRKGQQETGNTGELFF. The CDR3 DNA reads as TGTGCCACCAGCAGAAAGGGGCAACAAGAGACAGGGAACACCGGGGAGCTGTTTTTT.

This clonotype has ten or more counts. The chain recombines TRBV3-1 with TRBJ2-7; D is perhaps TRBD2 (5 bases). Germline V gene sequence: CDR1 LGHDT, CDR2 YNNKEL (reference sequence). The V end was cut by 8 bases, the J end by 2 bases, with 16 bases between. There are 14 residues in the CDR3. The DNA for the CDR3 is TGTGCCAGCTCCAGGAGGCCGGCCACCTACGAGCAGTACTTC. This sequence encodes CASSRRPATYEQYF.

This clonotype appeared many times. This sequence joins TRBV6-5 and TRBJ2-5, with D possibly TRBD1 on 7 matching bases. Germline CDR1 reads MNHEY; CDR2 reads SVGAGI. Deletions cut 2 bases from V and 5 bases from J, with 12 bases between. The CDR3 is 14 residues long. CDR3 sequence: CASSYQGEVETQYF. As DNA, the CDR3 is TGTGCCAGCAGTTACCAGGGGGAGGTGGAGACCCAGTACTTC.

This sequence joins TRBV5-1 and TRBJ2-2; D ambiguous. V was shortened by 0 bases and J by 5 bases, with 11 bases between the two germline ends. This CDR3 comprises 15 residues. Germline lookup yields CDR1 SGHRS and CDR2 YFSETQ. The CDR3, as DNA: TGCGCCAGCAGCTTGGAGGCGTCAAAAACCGGGGAGCTGTTTTTT. Its protein is CASSLEASKTGELFF.

The J gene is TRBJ2-5, the V gene TRBV20-1; 7 nucleotides agree with TRBD1. The CDR3 loop spans 14 amino acids. The trim removed 6 bases at V and 7 bases at J, leaving 14 bases unmatched. Germline assignment: CDR1 DFQATT and CDR2 SNEGSKA (reference sequence). The CDR3 sequence is CSAPQGQAQGTQYF. In DNA form, the CDR3 reads TGCAGTGCCCCTCAAGGACAGGCCCAGGGGACCCAGTACTTC.

The table lists this clonotype with many counts. J is TRBJ2-7 and V is TRBV20-1; D call uncertain. Germline V gene lookup returns CDR1 DFQATT and CDR2 SNEGSKA (reference sequence). The CDR3 contains 11 residues. Trimming stripped 6 bases from V and 4 bases from J, with 10 bases between. CDR3 region: CSAVLRYEQYF. CDR3 DNA: TGCAGTGCGGTACTACGATACGAGCAGTACTTC.

This clonotype was seen at least ten times. This chain connects TRBV12-3 or TRBV12-4 to TRBJ2-7; a possible D gene is TRBD1 (6 bases). The ends were cut back, 6 bases at V and 2 bases at J, with 17 bases in the middle. The CDR3 sequence is 15 residues long. The CDR3 DNA sequence: TGTGCCAGCAGCAGGGCGGCAGGGGTTACCTACGAGCAGTACTTC. This codes for CASSRAAGVTYEQYF.

This clonotype was found a few times. The gene calls are TRBV3-1 and TRBJ1-6; possible D gene TRBD1, 5 bases. V lost 5 bases and J lost 4, with 12 bases in between. Germline lookup yields CDR1 LGHDT and CDR2 YNNKEL (reference sequence). CDR3 size: 15 residues. The CDR3 sequence is CASSDRQIYNSPLHF. CDR3 sequence (DNA): TGTGCCAGCAGCGATAGACAGATTTATAATTCACCCCTCCACTTT.

J is TRBJ1-1 and V is TRBV7-9; D might be TRBD1 (5 bases). This CDR3 region has 13 residues. Trimming shortened V by 1 base and J by 6 bases, and 9 bases separated the two germline ends. Germline CDR1 reads SEHNR; CDR2 reads FQNEAQ (reference sequence). DNA for the CDR3: TGTGCCAGCAGCTTAGAGGGGTCTGCTGAAGCTTTCTTT. Encoded protein: CASSLEGSAEAFF. Supplemented by reference TRBV7-9 and TRBJ1-1, the full variable domain reads DTGVSQNPRHKITKRGQNVTFRCDPISEHNRLYWYRQTLGQGPEFLTYFQNEAQLEKSRLLSDRFSAERPKGSFSTLEIQRTEQGDSAMYLCASSLEGSAEAFFGQGTRLTVV.